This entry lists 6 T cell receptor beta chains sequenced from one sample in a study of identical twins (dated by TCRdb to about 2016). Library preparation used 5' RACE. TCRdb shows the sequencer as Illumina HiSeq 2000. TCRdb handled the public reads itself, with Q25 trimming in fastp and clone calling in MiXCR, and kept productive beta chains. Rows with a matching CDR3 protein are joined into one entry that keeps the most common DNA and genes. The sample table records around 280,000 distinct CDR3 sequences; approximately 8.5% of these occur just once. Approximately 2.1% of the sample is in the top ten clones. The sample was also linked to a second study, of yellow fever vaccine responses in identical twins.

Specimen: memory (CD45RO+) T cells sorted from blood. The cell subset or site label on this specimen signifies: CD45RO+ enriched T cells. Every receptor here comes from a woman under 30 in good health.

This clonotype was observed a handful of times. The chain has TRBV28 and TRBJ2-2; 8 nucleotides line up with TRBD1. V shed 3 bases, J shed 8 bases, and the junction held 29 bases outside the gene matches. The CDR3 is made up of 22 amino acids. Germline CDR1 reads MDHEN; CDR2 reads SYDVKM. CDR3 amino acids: CASSFPTGVKTGTVGETGELFF. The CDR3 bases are TGTGCCAGCAGTTTCCCGACAGGGGTAAAAACGGGTACGGTGGGAGAGACTGGGGAGCTGTTTTTT. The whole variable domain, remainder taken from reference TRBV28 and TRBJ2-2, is DVKVTQSSRYLVKRTGEKVFLECVQDMDHENMFWYRQDPGLGLRLIYFSYDVKMKEKGDIPEGYSVSREKKERFSLILESASTNQTSMYLCASSFPTGVKTGTVGETGELFFGEGSRLTVL.

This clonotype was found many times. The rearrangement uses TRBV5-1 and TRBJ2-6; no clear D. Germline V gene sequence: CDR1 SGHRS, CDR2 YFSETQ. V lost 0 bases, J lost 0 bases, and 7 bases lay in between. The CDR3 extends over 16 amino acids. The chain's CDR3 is CASSLVFSSGANVLTF. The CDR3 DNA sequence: TGCGCCAGCAGCTTGGTATTCTCCTCTGGGGCCAACGTCCTGACTTTC.

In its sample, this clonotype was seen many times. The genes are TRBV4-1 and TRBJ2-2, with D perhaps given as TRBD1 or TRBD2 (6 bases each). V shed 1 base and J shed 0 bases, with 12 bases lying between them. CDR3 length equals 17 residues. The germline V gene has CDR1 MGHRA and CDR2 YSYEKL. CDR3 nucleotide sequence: TGCGCCAGCAGCCAAGGGTTGAGGGGGGCGAACACCGGGGAGCTGTTTTTT. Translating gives CASSQGLRGANTGELFF.

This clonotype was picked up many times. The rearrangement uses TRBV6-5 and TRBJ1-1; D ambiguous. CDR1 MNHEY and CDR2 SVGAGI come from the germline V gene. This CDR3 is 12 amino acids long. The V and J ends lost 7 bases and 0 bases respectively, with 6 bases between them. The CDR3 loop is CASKRVNTEAFF. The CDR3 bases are TGTGCCAGCAAGCGTGTGAACACTGAAGCTTTCTTT.

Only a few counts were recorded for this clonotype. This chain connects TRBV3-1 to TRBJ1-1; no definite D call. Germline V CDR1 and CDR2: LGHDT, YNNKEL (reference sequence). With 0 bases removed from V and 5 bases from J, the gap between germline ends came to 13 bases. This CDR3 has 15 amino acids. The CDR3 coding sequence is TGTGCCAGCAGCCAAGAGGCGGCCAGCTTAACTGAAGCTTTCTTT. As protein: CASSQEAASLTEAFF.

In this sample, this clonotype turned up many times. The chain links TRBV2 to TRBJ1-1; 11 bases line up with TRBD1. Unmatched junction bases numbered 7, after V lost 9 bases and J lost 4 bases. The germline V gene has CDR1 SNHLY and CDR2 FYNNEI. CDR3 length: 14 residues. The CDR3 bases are TGTGCCAGTCAGGACAGGGGGCAGGGCACTGAAGCTTTCTTT. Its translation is CASQDRGQGTEAFF.